Below, one T cell receptor beta chain is given with its context. The source of the sample is a study of T cells in tuberculosis. Profiling relied on immunoSEQ multiplex PCR, and the TCRdb table lists in-frame clones only, not all of them. The table shows around 10,000 clones, with around 94% occurring only once. The TCR was taken from an adult with tuberculosis. Sequencing was performed on PBMCs.

The CDR3 coding sequence is TGTGCCAGCAGCTTAGAGCGGGGAGACCATTATGGCTACACCTTC. Encoded protein: CASSLERGDHYGYTF. V gene TRBV7-9 combines with J gene TRBJ1-2; D is unresolved. V lost 1 base to trimming and J lost 5 bases, with 14 bases between them. CDR1 is SEHNR and CDR2 is FQNEAQ in the germline V gene (reference sequence). The CDR3 totals 15 residues.